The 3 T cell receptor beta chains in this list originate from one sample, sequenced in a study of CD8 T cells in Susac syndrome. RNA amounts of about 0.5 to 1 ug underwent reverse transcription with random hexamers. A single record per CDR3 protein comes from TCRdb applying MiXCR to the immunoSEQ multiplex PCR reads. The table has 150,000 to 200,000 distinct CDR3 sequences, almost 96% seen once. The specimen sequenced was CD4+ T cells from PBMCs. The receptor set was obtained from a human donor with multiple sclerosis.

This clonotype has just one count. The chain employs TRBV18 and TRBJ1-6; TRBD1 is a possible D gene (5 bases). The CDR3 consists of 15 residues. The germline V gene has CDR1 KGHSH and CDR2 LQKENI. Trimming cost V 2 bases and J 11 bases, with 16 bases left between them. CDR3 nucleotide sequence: TGTGCCAGCTCACCAAAGTCCTCGGGACCGACACCCCTCCACTTT. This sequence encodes CASSPKSSGPTPLHF.

CDR3 loop: CATRSRRDSPLHF. The CDR3 coding sequence is TGTGCCACTAGGAGCCGCAGGGATTCACCCCTCCACTTT. J is TRBJ1-6 and V is TRBV19; D might be TRBD1 (5 bases). CDR1 LNHDA and CDR2 SQIVND come from the germline V gene (reference sequence). The V gene lost 10 bases and the J gene lost 8 bases, with 15 bases spanning the gap. The CDR3 length is 13 residues.

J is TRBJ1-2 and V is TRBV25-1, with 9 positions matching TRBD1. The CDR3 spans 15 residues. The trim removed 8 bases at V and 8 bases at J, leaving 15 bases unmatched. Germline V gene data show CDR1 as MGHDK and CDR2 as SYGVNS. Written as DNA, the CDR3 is TGTGCCAGCGGGACACAGGGGGCGCGGGGTGCCGGCTACACCTTC. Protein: CASGTQGARGAGYTF.